Reported below is one TCR beta chain. Antigen unknown. This CDR3 has 17 residues. The germline CDR1 and CDR2 sequences are SGHTA and FQGNSA. The trim removed 5 bases at V and 0 bases at J, leaving 5 bases unmatched. The record originates from a study of T-cell memory formation after mild COVID-19. At the level of the study: TCR clusters mostly belonged to single donors.

MiXCR, applied by TCRdb to the 5' RACE reads, yields one record per CDR3 protein. The sample gives a few hundred thousand distinct CDR3 sequences, 7.5% to 10% of which show up once; around 21% is in the top ten. The study, taken as a whole, reports: Contracting CD8+ clones were enriched in EMRA, CD4+ mainly in CM and EM. Confirmation of SARS-CoV-2 specificity was lacking for second-wave clones peaking day 37. Pre-infection memory harbored some responding clones, suggesting cross-reactive memory joined.

The sample comprised PBMCs or a T cell subset sorted from them (not recorded which). V usage is TRBV7-2 and J usage is TRBJ2-6, with 9 bases matching TRBD1. The origin of this receptor is a man aged 18 to 29 who had mild COVID-19 (a few samples of this study predate the infection). Cell type and time point are not known. The CDR3 DNA is TGTGCCAGCAGCGACCTGACAGGGGGCTCTGGGGCCAACGTCCTGACTTTC. Translating gives CASSDLTGGSGANVLTF.